This TCR beta chain was observed in a study of cytomegalovirus exposure and HLA in healthy donors. Overall study results and limits: In vitro confirmation showed a few CMV-associated chains to be CMV antigen specific.

In regard to this clone: Its antigen is unknown.

Measured with immunoSEQ multiplex PCR; TCRdb has only the in-frame clones, and not every one. The sample carries fewer than 200,000 clones, 86% recorded once. This CDR3 has 13 amino acids. V gave up 1 base and J gave up 7 bases, with 10 bases separating them. In germline, CDR1 is SGHTA, CDR2 FQGTGA. The donors belonged to the roughly 110-subject validation cohort, separate from the roughly 650-subject first cohort. Source material: PBMCs. The source is a man aged 25-45 years in good health and CMV-seropositive. This chain links TRBV7-3 with TRBJ1-2; D gene ambiguous. The CDR3 bases are TGTGCCAGCAGCTTAAACACTGTTAGTGGCTACACCTTC. Its translation is CASSLNTVSGYTF.